This T cell receptor (beta chain) was documented in a study of blood T cells in healthy people across ages. Findings and limits, study-wide: Possibly, changes in expanded clonotypes were confounded because donor CMV status was unknown. One million T cells yielded diversity estimates that were considered underestimates.

Together with a sample-barcoded 5' primer, a J-beta primer mix was included in a second PCR lasting roughly 7 to 11 cycles. TCRdb used MiXCR to reprocess the 5' RACE reads, holding one entry per CDR3 protein. The table lists about 640,000 distinct CDR3 sequences, around 54% of them singletons. Worth noting for this clonotype: Its antigen is not known.

The CDR3 covers 20 residues. V lost 0 bases and J 3 bases, leaving 24 bases between the germline ends. Germline V gene lookup returns CDR1 MGHRA and CDR2 YSYEKL. The clonotype comes from a man between 60 and 75 years old in good health. Sequenced input: blood. This sequence joins TRBV4-1 and TRBJ2-1; maybe TRBD1 (6 bases). CDR3 coding DNA: TGCGCCAGCAGCCAAGATACCCCGGTCACCGGCAGGGGTTACTACAATGAGCAGTTCTTC. Its protein is CASSQDTPVTGRGYYNEQFF.